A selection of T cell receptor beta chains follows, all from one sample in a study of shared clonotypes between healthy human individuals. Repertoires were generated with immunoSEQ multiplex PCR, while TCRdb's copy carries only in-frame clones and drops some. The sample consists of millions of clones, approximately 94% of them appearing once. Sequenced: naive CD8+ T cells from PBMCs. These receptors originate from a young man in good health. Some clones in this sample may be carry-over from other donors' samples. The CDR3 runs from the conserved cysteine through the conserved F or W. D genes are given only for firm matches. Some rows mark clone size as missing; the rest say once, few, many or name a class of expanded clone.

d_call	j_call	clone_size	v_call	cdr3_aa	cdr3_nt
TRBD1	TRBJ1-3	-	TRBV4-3	CASSHVTGLGNTIYF	TGCGCCAGCAGCCACGTGACAGGGCTTGGAAACACCATATATTTT
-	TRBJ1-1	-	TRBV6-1	CASSETVETFF	TGTGCCAGCAGTGAAACGGTAGAGACTTTCTTT
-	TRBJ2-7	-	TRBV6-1	CATTGPPLYEQYF	TGTGCCACTACGGGACCTCCCCTCTACGAGCAGTACTTC
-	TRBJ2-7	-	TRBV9	CASSAAQGPYEQYF	TGTGCCAGCAGCGCCGCGCAGGGGCCGTACGAGCAGTACTTC
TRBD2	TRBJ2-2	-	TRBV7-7	CASSQPTSGSSGELFF	TGTGCCAGCAGCCAGCCGACTAGCGGGAGTTCGGGGGAGCTGTTTTTT
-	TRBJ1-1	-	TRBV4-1	CASSHDREGGTEAFF	TGCGCCAGCAGCCACGATCGGGAGGGAGGCACTGAAGCTTTCTTT
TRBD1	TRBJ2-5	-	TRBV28	CASSLPGAGGLQETQYF	TGTGCCAGCAGTTTACCCGGCGCAGGGGGCCTACAAGAGACCCAGTACTTC
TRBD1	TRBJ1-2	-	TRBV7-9	CASSLDRVLSYTF	TGTGCCAGCAGCTTGGACAGGGTCTTAAGCTACACCTTC
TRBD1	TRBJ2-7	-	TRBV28	CASSLHQGAISYEQYF	TGTGCCAGCAGTTTGCACCAGGGGGCTATTTCCTACGAGCAGTACTTC
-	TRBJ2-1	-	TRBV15	CATSREGRSYNEQFF	TGTGCCACCAGCAGAGAGGGACGTTCCTACAATGAGCAGTTCTTC
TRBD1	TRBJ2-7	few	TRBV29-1	CSVEGGTGAVREQYF	TGCAGCGTTGAAGGGGGGACAGGTGCCGTGAGGGAGCAGTACTTC
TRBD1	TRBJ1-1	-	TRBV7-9	CASRSTGLDAFF	TGTGCCAGCCGATCGACAGGGCTTGACGCTTTCTTT